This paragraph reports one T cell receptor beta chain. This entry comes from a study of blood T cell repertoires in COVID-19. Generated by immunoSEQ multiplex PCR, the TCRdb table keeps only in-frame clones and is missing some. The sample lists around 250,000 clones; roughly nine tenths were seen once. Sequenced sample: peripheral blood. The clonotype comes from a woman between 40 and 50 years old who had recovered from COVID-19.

As DNA, the CDR3 is TGTGCCACCAGTGATTTTCGGACTGGTAGCACAGATACGCAGTATTTT. It specifies CATSDFRTGSTDTQYF. The chain combines TRBV24-1 with TRBJ2-3, with a tentative D call TRBD2 (5 bases). Trimming took 1 base from V and 0 from J, leaving 10 bases between them. The CDR3 loop spans 16 amino acids. From germline, CDR1 is KGHDR and CDR2 SFDVKD.